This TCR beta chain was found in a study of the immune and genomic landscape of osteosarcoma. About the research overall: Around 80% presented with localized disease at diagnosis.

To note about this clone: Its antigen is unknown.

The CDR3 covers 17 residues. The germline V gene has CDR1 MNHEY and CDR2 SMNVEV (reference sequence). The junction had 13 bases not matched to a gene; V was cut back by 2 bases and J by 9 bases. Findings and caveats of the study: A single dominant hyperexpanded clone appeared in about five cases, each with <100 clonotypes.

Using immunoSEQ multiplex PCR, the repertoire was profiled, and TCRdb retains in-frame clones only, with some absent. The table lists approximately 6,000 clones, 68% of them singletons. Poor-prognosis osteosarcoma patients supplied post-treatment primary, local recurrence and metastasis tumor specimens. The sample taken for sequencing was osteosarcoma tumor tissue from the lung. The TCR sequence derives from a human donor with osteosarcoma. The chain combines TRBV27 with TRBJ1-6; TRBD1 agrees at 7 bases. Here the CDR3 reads CASSLGIGGARASPLHF. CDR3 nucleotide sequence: TGTGCCAGCAGTTTAGGAATAGGGGGCGCGAGGGCTTCACCCCTCCACTTT.